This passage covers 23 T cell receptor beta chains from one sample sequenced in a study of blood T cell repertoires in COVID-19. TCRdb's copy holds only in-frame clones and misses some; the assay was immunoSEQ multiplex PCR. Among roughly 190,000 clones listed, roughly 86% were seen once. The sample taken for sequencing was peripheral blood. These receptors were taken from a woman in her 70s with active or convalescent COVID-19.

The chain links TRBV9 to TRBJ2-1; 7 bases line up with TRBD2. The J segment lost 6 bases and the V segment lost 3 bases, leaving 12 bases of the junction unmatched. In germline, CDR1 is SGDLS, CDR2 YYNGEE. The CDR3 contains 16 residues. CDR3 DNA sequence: TGTGCCAGCAGCGGAGAAAGGGCGGGAGTTGGCAATGAGCAGTTCTTC. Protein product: CASSGERAGVGNEQFF. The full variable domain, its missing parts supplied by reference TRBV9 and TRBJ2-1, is DSGVTQTPKHLITATGQRVTLRCSPRSGDLSVYWYQQSLDQGLQFLIQYYNGEERAKGNILERFSAQQFPDLHSELNLSSLELGDSALYFCASSGERAGVGNEQFFGPGTRLTVL.

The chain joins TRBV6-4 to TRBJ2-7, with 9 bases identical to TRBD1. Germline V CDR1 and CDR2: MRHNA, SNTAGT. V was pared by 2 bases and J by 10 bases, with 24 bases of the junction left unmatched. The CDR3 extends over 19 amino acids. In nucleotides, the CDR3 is TGTGCCAGCAGTGACGTTCGGGACAGGGCAATTCCCCATGACCCATCCCAGTACTTC. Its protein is CASSDVRDRAIPHDPSQYF.

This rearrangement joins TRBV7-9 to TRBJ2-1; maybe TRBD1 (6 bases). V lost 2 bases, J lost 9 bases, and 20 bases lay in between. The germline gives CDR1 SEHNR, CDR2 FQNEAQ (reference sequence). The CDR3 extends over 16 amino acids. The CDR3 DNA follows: TGTGCCAGCAGCTTAACCCCCCCCAGGGGCGGAGGTGAGCAGTTCTTC. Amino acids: CASSLTPPRGGGEQFF. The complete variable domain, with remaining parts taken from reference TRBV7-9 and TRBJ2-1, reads DTGVSQNPRHKITKRGQNVTFRCDPISEHNRLYWYRQTLGQGPEFLTYFQNEAQLEKSRLLSDRFSAERPKGSFSTLEIQRTEQGDSAMYLCASSLTPPRGGGEQFFGPGTRLTVL.

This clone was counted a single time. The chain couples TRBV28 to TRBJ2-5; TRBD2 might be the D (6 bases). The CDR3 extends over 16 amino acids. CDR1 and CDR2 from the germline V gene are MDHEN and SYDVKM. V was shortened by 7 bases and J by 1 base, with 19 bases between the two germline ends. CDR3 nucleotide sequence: TGTGCCAGCACCCCCTCCGGCGGGGCCACCCAAGAGACCCAGTACTTC. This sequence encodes CASTPSGGATQETQYF. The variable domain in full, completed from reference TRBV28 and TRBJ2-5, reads DVKVTQSSRYLVKRTGEKVFLECVQDMDHENMFWYRQDPGLGLRLIYFSYDVKMKEKGDIPEGYSVSREKKERFSLILESASTNQTSMYLCASTPSGGATQETQYFGPGTRLLVL.

Written as DNA, the CDR3 is TGTGCCAGCAGCTTAGAGGGCACTAGCGCCGCCTACGAGCAGTACTTC. Translation: CASSLEGTSAAYEQYF. The chain joins TRBV11-2 to TRBJ2-7; 7 bases align to TRBD2. From germline, CDR1 is SGHAT and CDR2 FQNNGV. The trim removed 0 bases at V and 2 bases at J, leaving 7 bases unmatched. The CDR3 sequence is 16 residues long.

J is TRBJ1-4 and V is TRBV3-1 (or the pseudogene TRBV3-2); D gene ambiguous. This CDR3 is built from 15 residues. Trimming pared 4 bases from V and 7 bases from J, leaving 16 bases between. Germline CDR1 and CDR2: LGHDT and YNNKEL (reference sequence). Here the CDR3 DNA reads TGTGCCAGCAGCCCTTCAGGAGGAGCGAGTGAAAAACTGTTTTTT. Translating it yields CASSPSGGASEKLFF.

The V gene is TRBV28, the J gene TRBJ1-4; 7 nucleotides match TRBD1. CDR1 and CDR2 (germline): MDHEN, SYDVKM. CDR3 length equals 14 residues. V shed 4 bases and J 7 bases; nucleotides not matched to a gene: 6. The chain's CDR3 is CASSSLRTGEKLFF. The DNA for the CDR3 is TGTGCCAGCAGTTCACTTCGGACAGGTGAAAAACTGTTTTTT. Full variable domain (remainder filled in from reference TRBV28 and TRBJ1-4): DVKVTQSSRYLVKRTGEKVFLECVQDMDHENMFWYRQDPGLGLRLIYFSYDVKMKEKGDIPEGYSVSREKKERFSLILESASTNQTSMYLCASSSLRTGEKLFFGSGTQLSVL.

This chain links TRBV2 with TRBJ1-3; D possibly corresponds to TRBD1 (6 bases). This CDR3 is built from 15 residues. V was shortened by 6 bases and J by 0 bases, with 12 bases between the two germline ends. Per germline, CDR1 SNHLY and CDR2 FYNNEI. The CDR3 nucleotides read TGTGCCAGCAGAATGACAGGCGCCTCTGGAAACACCATATATTTT. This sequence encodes CASRMTGASGNTIYF.

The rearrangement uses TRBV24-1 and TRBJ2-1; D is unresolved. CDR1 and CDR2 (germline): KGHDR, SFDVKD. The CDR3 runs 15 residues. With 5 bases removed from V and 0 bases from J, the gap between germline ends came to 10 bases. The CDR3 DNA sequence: TGTGCCACCAGTGTAGGCGCGGCCTCCTACAATGAGCAGTTCTTC. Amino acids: CATSVGAASYNEQFF.

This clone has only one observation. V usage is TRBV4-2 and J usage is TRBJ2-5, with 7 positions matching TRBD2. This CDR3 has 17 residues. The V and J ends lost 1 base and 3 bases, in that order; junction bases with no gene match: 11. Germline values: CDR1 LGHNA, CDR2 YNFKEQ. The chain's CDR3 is CASSQGPRGSNKETQYF. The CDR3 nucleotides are TGTGCCAGCAGCCAAGGCCCACGCGGGAGTAATAAAGAGACCCAGTACTTC.

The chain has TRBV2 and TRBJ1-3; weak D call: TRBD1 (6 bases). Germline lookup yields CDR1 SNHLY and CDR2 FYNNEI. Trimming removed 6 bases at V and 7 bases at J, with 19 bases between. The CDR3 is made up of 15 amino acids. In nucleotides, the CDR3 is TGTGCCAGCAGGCAACAGGGATCTTGGGGGAACACCATATATTTT. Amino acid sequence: CASRQQGSWGNTIYF.

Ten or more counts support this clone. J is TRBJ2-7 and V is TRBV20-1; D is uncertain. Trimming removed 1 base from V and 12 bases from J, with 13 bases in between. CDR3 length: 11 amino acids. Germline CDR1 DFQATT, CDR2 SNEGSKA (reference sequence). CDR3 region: CSARVNSWSYF. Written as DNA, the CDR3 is TGCAGTGCTAGAGTTAATAGTTGGTCGTACTTC.

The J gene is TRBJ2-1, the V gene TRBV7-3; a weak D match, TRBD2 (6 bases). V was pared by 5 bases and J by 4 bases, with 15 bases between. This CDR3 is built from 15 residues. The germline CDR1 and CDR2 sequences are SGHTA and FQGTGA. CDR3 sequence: CASSPGRTLYNEQFF. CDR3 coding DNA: TGTGCCAGCAGCCCTGGGAGGACTCTATACAATGAGCAGTTCTTC.

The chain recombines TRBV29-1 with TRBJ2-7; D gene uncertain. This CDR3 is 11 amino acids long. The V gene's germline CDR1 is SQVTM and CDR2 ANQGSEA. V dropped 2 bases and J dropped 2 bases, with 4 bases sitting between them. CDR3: CSVEYTYEQYF. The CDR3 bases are TGCAGCGTTGAATACACCTACGAGCAGTACTTC.

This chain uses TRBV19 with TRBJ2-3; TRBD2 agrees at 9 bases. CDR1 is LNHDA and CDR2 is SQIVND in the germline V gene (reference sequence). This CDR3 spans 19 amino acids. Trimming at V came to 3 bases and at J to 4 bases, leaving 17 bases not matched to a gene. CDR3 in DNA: TGTGCCAGTAGTATCGGGGTACGGCGCGGGAGGGCTGGAGCAGATACGCAGTATTTT. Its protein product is CASSIGVRRGRAGADTQYF.

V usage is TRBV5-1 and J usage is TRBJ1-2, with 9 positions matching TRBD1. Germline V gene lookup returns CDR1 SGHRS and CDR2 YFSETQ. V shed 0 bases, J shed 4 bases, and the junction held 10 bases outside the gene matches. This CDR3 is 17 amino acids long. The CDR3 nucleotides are TGCGCCAGCAGCTTGGATTCCGGGACAGGGTCATTCTATGGCTACACCTTC. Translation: CASSLDSGTGSFYGYTF.

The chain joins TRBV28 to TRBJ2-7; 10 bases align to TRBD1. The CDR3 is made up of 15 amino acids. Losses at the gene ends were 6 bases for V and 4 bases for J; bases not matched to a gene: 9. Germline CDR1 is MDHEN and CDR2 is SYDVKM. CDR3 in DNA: TGTGCCAGCAGACCCACCGGGACAGGGGTTTACGAGCAGTACTTC. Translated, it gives CASRPTGTGVYEQYF.

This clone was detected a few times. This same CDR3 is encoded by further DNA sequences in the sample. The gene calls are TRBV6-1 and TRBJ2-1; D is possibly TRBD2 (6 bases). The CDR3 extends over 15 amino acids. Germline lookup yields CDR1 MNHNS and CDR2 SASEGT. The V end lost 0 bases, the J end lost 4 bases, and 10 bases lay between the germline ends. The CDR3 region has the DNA TGTGCCAGCAGTGAAGCCAGCGGGTCTTACAATGAGCAGTTCTTC. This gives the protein CASSEASGSYNEQFF.

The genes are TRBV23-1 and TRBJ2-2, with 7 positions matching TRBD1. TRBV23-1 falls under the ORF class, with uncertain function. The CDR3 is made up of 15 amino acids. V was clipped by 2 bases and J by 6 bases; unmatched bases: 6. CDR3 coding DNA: TGCGCCAGCAGTCAAGACAGGGATGGGCCCGGGGAGCTGTTTTTT. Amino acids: CASSQDRDGPGELFF.

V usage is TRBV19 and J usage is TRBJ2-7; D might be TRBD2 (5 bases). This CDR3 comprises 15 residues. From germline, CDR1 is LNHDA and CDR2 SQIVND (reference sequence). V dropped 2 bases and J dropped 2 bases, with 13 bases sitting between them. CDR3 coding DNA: TGTGCCAGTAGTATACGCGGACTGACACCCTACGAGCAGTACTTC. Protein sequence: CASSIRGLTPYEQYF.

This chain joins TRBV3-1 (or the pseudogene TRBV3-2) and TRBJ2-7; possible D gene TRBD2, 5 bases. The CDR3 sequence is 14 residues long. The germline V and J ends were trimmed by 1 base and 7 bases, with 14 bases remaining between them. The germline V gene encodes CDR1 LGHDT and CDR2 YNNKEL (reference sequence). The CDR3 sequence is CASSQVRALGEQYF. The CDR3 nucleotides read TGTGCCAGCAGCCAAGTGCGGGCCCTGGGGGAGCAGTACTTC.

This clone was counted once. Written as DNA, the CDR3 is TGTGCCACCAGCAGAGAAATACCAGGCCGTCGGGGTTACGAGCAGTACTTC. It yields the protein CATSREIPGRRGYEQYF. The chain couples TRBV15 to TRBJ2-7; D might be TRBD2 (5 bases). Per germline, CDR1 LNHNV and CDR2 YYDKDF (reference sequence). The CDR3 totals 17 residues. V was trimmed by 0 bases and J by 4 bases, leaving 19 bases between them.

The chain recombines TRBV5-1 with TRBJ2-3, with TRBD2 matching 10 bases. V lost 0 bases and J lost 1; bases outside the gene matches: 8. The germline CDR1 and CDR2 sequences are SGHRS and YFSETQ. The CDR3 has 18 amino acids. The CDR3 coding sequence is TGCGCCAGCAGCTTGGAAGTTCAGCGGGAGGGCCGCACAGATACGCAGTATTTT. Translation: CASSLEVQREGRTDTQYF.